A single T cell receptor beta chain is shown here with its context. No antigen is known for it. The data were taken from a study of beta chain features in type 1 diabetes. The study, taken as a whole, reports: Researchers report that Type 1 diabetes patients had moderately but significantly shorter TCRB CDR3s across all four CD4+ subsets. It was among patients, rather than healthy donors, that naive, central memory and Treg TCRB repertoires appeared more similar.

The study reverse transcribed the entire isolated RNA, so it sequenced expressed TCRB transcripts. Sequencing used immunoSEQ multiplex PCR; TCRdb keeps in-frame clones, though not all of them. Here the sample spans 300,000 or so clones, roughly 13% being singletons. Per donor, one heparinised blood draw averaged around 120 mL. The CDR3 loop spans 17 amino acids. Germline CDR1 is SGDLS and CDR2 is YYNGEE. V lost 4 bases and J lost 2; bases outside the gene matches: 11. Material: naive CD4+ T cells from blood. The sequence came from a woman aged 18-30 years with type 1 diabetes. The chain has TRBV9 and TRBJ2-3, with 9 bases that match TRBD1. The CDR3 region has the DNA TGTGCCAGCAGCTCTCAACCGGGACAGGGCCCCACAGATACGCAGTATTTT. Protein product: CASSSQPGQGPTDTQYF. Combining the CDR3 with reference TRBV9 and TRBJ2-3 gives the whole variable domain DSGVTQTPKHLITATGQRVTLRCSPRSGDLSVYWYQQSLDQGLQFLIQYYNGEERAKGNILERFSAQQFPDLHSELNLSSLELGDSALYFCASSSQPGQGPTDTQYFGPGTRLTVL.